This entry describes one T cell receptor (beta chain). The sample comes from a study of blood T cell repertoires in COVID-19. Whole-study context: Italy, Spain and the United States were the sources of the convalescent and acute COVID-19 samples.

In the original analysis: It was from reference gene primer amplification that nucleated cell counts were estimated. The method was immunoSEQ multiplex PCR; TCRdb's version includes in-frame clones alone and lacks a portion of them. The DNA was the basis for D and trimming; V, J and clone size are from that table. The sample consists of about 59,000 clones, about four fifths of them appearing once. There are 15 residues in the CDR3. The V segment lost 3 bases and the J segment 6 bases; nucleotides outside the gene matches: 5. CDR1 MRHNA and CDR2 SNTAGT come from the germline V gene. The receptor was isolated from a woman aged 80 or over with acute or convalescent COVID-19. What was sequenced was peripheral blood. J is TRBJ1-6 and V is TRBV6-4; 7 positions agree with TRBD1. DNA for the CDR3: TGTGCCAGCAGTGAAATGGCAGGGGGTAATTCACCCCTCCACTTT. Translation gives CASSEMAGGNSPLHF.